This passage covers 24 T cell receptor beta chains from one sample sequenced in a study of cytomegalovirus exposure and HLA in healthy donors. Primers for the PCR totalled 60 Vbeta and 13 Jbeta. Produced via immunoSEQ multiplex PCR; TCRdb's table is partial and in-frame only. The sample shows 150,000 to 200,000 clones, around 78% of them seen only once. The sample comprised PBMCs. These receptors all stem from a man in his forties in good health and CMV-seronegative.

The chain links TRBV9 to TRBJ1-1; tentative D call: TRBD1 (5 bases). The germline CDR1 and CDR2 sequences are SGDLS and YYNGEE. V dropped 5 bases and J dropped 11 bases, with 19 bases sitting between them. This CDR3 comprises 13 residues. The CDR3 protein is CASRGGGGEDAFF. In nucleotides, the CDR3 is TGTGCCAGCAGGGGAGGCGGGGGGGAAGATGCTTTCTTT.

This clone is a singleton in its sample. The chain carries TRBV7-9 and TRBJ2-7; D might be TRBD2 (6 bases). V lost 5 bases to trimming and J lost 5 bases, with 22 bases between them. Germline V CDR1 and CDR2: SEHNR, FQNEAQ (reference sequence). The CDR3 runs 16 residues. The chain's CDR3 is CASSTRGGALAHEQYF. For the CDR3, the DNA is TGTGCCAGCAGCACCCGCGGAGGGGCATTAGCTCACGAGCAGTACTTC.

By share of the sample, this clone is medium-sized. The chain is built from TRBV7-9 and TRBJ1-1; tentative D call: TRBD1 (5 bases). Trimming pared 5 bases from V and 6 bases from J, leaving 13 bases between. This CDR3 has 13 residues. Germline assignment: CDR1 SEHNR and CDR2 FQNEAQ (reference sequence). CDR3 nucleotide sequence: TGTGCCAGCAGCGCTGCCATCAGGGCTGAAGCTTTCTTT. It translates to CASSAAIRAEAFF.

The chain recombines TRBV6-1 with TRBJ2-5; 9 nucleotides align to TRBD1. The V gene's germline CDR1 is MNHNS and CDR2 SASEGT. V dropped 7 bases and J dropped 5; count of bases not matched to a gene: 11. The CDR3 covers 15 residues. Written as DNA, the CDR3 is TGTGCCAGCAATCTAAAGGGACAGGGTAGGGAGACCCAGTACTTC. This gives the protein CASNLKGQGRETQYF.

V usage is TRBV28 and J usage is TRBJ2-7; D is ambiguous. Germline CDR1 MDHEN, CDR2 SYDVKM. Trimming removed 4 bases at V and 5 bases at J, with 24 bases between. This CDR3 region has 17 residues. In nucleotides, the CDR3 is TGTGCCAGCAGTTACGGTTCCATCTTCCCCGAAACCAACGAGCAGTACTTC. Protein: CASSYGSIFPETNEQYF.

The DNA of the CDR3 is TGTGCCAGCAGCTTCTCCGGGACAGGGGAAGATGGCTACACCTTC. It yields the protein CASSFSGTGEDGYTF. The chain joins TRBV9 to TRBJ1-2; 10 nucleotides match TRBD1. The CDR3 contains 15 residues. Germline-derived CDR1 and CDR2 are SGDLS and YYNGEE. V lost 4 bases, J lost 6 bases, and 9 bases stayed unmatched.

This clone occurred once. The chain is built from TRBV7-2 and TRBJ2-1; TRBD2 matches 7 bases. With 6 bases clipped from V and 3 bases from J, the junction kept 2 bases outside the gene matches. The germline gives CDR1 SGHTA, CDR2 FQGNSA. The CDR3 covers 13 residues. CDR3 sequence reads: CASSWTSYNEQFF. Here the CDR3 DNA reads TGTGCCAGCAGTTGGACTAGCTACAATGAGCAGTTCTTC.

This clone occurred a few times. The rearrangement joins TRBV5-1 to TRBJ2-3, with 13 bases that match TRBD2. The CDR3 extends over 18 amino acids. The ends lost 3 bases at V and 0 bases at J; junction bases unmatched: 7. Germline-derived CDR1 and CDR2 are SGHRS and YFSETQ. CDR3 sequence reads: CASSSGLAGETSTDTQYF. In nucleotides, the CDR3 is TGCGCCAGCAGCTCCGGACTAGCGGGAGAGACTAGCACAGATACGCAGTATTTT.

The V gene is TRBV5-1, the J gene TRBJ2-5; perhaps TRBD1 as D (5 bases). The end of the DNA aligns better with TRBJ2-7, so the J call may be wrong. CDR1 SGHRS and CDR2 YFSETQ come from the germline V gene. This CDR3 spans 14 amino acids. The CDR3 region has the DNA TGCGCCAGCAGCTTCCGGACACGCTCCTACGAGCAGTACTTC. Its protein product is CASSFRTRSYEQYF.

The chain has TRBV10-3 and TRBJ2-2, with TRBD2 matching over 8 bases. There are 16 residues in the CDR3. Trimming took 10 bases from V and 1 from J; bases not matched to a gene: 11. Germline lookup yields CDR1 ENHRY and CDR2 SYGVKD. The CDR3 is CATMLELAGNTGELFF. In DNA form, the CDR3 reads TGTGCCACCATGTTGGAGCTAGCGGGGAACACCGGGGAGCTGTTTTTT.

J is TRBJ2-3 and V is TRBV6-1; no clear D gene. From germline, CDR1 is MNHNS and CDR2 SASEGT. The CDR3 spans 12 residues. V was clipped by 8 bases and J by 2 bases, with 8 bases between them. Written as DNA, the CDR3 is TGTGCCAGCGGCCAGATCACAGATACGCAGTATTTT. Amino acid sequence: CASGQITDTQYF.

In DNA, the CDR3 is TGTGCCACCAGCAGAGTAGGGGCGGAATCCTACGAGCAGTACTTC. Translated, it gives CATSRVGAESYEQYF. The rearrangement joins TRBV15 to TRBJ2-7, with a tentative D call TRBD1 (5 bases). CDR3 length: 15 amino acids. The germline V gene has CDR1 LNHNV and CDR2 YYDKDF (reference sequence). Trimming left V 1 base short and J 1 base short, with 11 bases between.

The chain carries TRBV5-1 and TRBJ1-1; D possibly corresponds to TRBD1 (6 bases). The germline V gene encodes CDR1 SGHRS and CDR2 YFSETQ. V was pared by 4 bases and J by 4 bases, with 11 bases between. The CDR3 extends over 13 amino acids. The CDR3 sequence is CASSQQGSTEAFF. The CDR3 DNA is TGCGCCAGCAGCCAGCAGGGGAGCACTGAAGCTTTCTTT.

The rearrangement joins TRBV5-1 to TRBJ2-7; 10 bases are a match to TRBD1. This CDR3 is built from 14 residues. The V gene's germline CDR1 is SGHRS and CDR2 YFSETQ. Trimming took 4 bases from V and 5 from J; bases not matched to a gene: 6. The CDR3 reads CASSQQTGGNEQYF. The CDR3 DNA sequence: TGCGCCAGCAGCCAACAGACAGGGGGCAACGAGCAGTACTTC.

The gene calls are TRBV10-3 and TRBJ2-7, with 7 nucleotides matching TRBD1. Germline V gives CDR1 ENHRY, CDR2 SYGVKD. This CDR3 has 12 amino acids. Losses at the gene ends were 7 bases for V and 4 bases for J; bases not matched to a gene: 4. The CDR3 loop reads CAIKGAWYEQYF. The CDR3 coding sequence is TGTGCCATCAAGGGGGCCTGGTACGAGCAGTACTTC.

This sequence joins TRBV10-2 and TRBJ1-1; possibly TRBD1 for D (6 bases). CDR1 and CDR2 (germline): WSHSY, SAAADI. Trimming took 5 bases from V and 1 from J, leaving 17 bases between them. The CDR3 is made up of 16 amino acids. The CDR3 protein is CASSRGGEGGNTEAFF. The CDR3 region has the DNA TGCGCCAGCAGTAGGGGGGGGGAGGGAGGGAACACTGAAGCTTTCTTT.

This sequence joins TRBV11-2 and TRBJ1-1; 8 positions match TRBD1. The germline V gene has CDR1 SGHAT and CDR2 FQNNGV. The CDR3 is 16 amino acids. With 6 bases clipped from V and 2 bases from J, the junction kept 11 bases outside the gene matches. Written as DNA, the CDR3 is TGTGCCAGCAGTCCCGGACAGGGAGGAGTAAACACTGAAGCTTTCTTT. Protein: CASSPGQGGVNTEAFF. The whole variable domain, remainder taken from reference TRBV11-2 and TRBJ1-1, is EAGVAQSPRYKIIEKRQSVAFWCNPISGHATLYWYQQILGQGPKLLIQFQNNGVVDDSQLPKDRFSAERLKGVDSTLKIQPAKLEDSAVYLCASSPGQGGVNTEAFFGQGTRLTVV.

This clone was counted once. The chain employs TRBV5-1 and TRBJ2-3; TRBD1 matches at 8 bases. CDR1 and CDR2 (germline): SGHRS, YFSETQ. V lost 4 bases to trimming and J lost 2 bases; unmatched junction nucleotides: 12. The CDR3 length is 17 residues. The CDR3 sequence is CASSQTWTGSSTDTQYF. In DNA, the CDR3 is TGCGCCAGCAGCCAAACCTGGACAGGGTCTTCCACAGATACGCAGTATTTT.

The rearrangement uses TRBV6-6 and TRBJ1-2; 9 nucleotides agree with TRBD1. With V trimmed by 5 bases and J by 8 bases, 0 bases remained unmatched. Germline V CDR1 and CDR2: MNHNY, SVGAGI (reference sequence). This CDR3 is 11 amino acids long. The CDR3 is CASSTGGGYTF. The CDR3 DNA reads as TGTGCCAGCAGTACAGGGGGCGGCTACACCTTC.

This clone was seen a handful of times. CDR3 sequence reads: CASSFRSTGLAGYEQYF. The CDR3 nucleotides read TGTGCCAGCAGCTTTCGGTCAACGGGACTAGCGGGCTACGAGCAGTACTTC. The chain is built from TRBV7-2 and TRBJ2-7; 12 bases agree with TRBD2. The length of the CDR3 is 17 residues. V shed 3 bases and J 3 bases; nucleotides not matched to a gene: 9. The germline CDR1 and CDR2 sequences are SGHTA and FQGNSA.

The rearrangement joins TRBV23-1 to TRBJ2-7; 8 bases map to TRBD1. TRBV23-1 is filed as an ORF, its function uncertain. V shed 8 bases and J 5 bases; nucleotides not matched to a gene: 11. The CDR3 spans 14 residues. The chain's CDR3 is CASRPPDRVDEQYV. The CDR3 bases are TGCGCCAGCCGCCCCCCGGACAGGGTTGACGAGCAGTACGTC.

This clone came up once. The V and J genes are TRBV5-1 and TRBJ1-5; D not resolved. Germline CDR1 SGHRS, CDR2 YFSETQ. Trimming removed 0 bases at V and 0 bases at J, with 7 bases between. This CDR3 has 15 amino acids. In nucleotides, the CDR3 is TGCGCCAGCAGCTTGGCGGGTTATAGCAATCAGCCCCAGCATTTT. It yields the protein CASSLAGYSNQPQHF.

Note on this clone: One end of the junction varies from germline; a read error may be responsible. J is TRBJ2-5 and V is TRBV7-9; TRBD2 aligns across 11 bases. CDR1 SEHNR and CDR2 FQNEAQ come from the germline V gene (reference sequence). The CDR3 spans 16 residues. CDR3 nucleotides: TGTTCCAGCAGCTTAGCGCGTCTAGCGGGAGGTGAGACCCAGTACTTC. Its protein product is CSSSLARLAGGETQYF.

The chain uses TRBV27 and TRBJ1-1; D may be TRBD1 (5 bases). The CDR3 totals 14 residues. V shed 3 bases and J shed 6 bases, with 14 bases lying between them. Germline V lookup: CDR1 MNHEY, CDR2 SMNVEV (reference sequence). CDR3 region: CASSFGQGKAEAFF. The CDR3 DNA sequence: TGTGCCAGCAGTTTCGGTCAGGGCAAGGCTGAAGCTTTCTTT.